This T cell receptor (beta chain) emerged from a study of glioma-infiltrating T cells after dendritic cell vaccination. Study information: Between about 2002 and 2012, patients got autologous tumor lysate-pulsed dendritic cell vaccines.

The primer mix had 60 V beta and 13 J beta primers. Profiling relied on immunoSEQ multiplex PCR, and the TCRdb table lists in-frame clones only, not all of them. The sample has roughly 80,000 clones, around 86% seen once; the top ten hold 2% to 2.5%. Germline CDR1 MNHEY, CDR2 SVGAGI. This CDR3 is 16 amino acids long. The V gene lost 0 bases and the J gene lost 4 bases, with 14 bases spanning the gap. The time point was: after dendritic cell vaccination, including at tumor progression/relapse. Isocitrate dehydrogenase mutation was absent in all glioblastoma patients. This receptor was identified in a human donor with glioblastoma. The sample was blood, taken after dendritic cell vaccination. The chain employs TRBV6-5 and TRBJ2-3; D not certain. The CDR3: CASSYSHASLPDTQYF. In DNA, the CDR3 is TGTGCCAGCAGTTACTCACATGCCTCCCTTCCAGATACGCAGTATTTT.